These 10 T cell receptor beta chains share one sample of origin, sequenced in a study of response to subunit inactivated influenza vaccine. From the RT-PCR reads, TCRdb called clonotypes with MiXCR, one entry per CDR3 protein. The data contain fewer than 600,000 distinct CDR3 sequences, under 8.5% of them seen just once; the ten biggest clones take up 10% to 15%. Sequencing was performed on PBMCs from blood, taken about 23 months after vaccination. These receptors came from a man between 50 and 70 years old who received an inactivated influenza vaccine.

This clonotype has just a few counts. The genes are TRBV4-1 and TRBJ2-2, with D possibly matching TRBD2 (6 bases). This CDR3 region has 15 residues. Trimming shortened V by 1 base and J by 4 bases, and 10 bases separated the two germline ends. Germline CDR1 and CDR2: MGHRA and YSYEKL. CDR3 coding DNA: TGCGCCAGCAGCCAAGCGGGAGAAATCACCGGGGAGCTGTTTTTT. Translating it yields CASSQAGEITGELFF.

CDR3: CASSTEKIAPYEQYF. The CDR3 nucleotides are TGTGCCAGCAGCACAGAGAAAATTGCCCCCTACGAGCAGTACTTC. The gene calls are TRBV3-1 and TRBJ2-7; unclear D gene. The CDR3 length is 15 residues. The germline V gene has CDR1 LGHDT and CDR2 YNNKEL (reference sequence). V lost 5 bases, J lost 2 bases, and 16 bases lay in between.

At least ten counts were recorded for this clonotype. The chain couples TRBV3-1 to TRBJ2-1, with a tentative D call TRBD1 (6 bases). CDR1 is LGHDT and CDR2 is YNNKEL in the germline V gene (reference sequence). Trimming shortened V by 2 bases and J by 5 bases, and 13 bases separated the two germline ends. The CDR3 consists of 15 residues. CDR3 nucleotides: TGTGCCAGCAGCCAATACCGGGACATCAACAATGAGCAGTTCTTC. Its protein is CASSQYRDINNEQFF.

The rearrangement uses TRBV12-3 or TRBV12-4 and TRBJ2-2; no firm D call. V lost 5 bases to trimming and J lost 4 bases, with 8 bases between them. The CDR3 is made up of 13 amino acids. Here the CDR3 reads CASSPRLTGELFF. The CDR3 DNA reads TGTGCCAGCAGTCCACGTCTCACCGGGGAGCTGTTTTTT.

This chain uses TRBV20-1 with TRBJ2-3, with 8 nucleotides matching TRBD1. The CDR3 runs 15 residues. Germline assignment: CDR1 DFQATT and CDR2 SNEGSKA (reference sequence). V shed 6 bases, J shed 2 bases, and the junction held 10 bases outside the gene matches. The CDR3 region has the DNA TGCAGTGCCCTGCGGACAGGGTCGGACACAGATACGCAGTATTTT. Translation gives CSALRTGSDTDTQYF.

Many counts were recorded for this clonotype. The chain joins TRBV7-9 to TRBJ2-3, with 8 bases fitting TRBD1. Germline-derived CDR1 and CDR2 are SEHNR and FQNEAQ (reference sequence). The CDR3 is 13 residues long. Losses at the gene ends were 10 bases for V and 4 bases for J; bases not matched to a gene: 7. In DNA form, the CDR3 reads TGTGCCAAAACCGGACAGGGAGCAGATACGCAGTATTTT. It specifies CAKTGQGADTQYF.

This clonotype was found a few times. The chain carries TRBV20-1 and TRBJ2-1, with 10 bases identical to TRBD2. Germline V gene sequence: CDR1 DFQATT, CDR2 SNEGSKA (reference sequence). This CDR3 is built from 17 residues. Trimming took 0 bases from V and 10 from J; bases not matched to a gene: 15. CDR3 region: CSARDLGGLAGAGEQFF. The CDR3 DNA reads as TGCAGTGCTAGAGATTTGGGAGGGCTAGCGGGAGCGGGGGAGCAGTTCTTC.

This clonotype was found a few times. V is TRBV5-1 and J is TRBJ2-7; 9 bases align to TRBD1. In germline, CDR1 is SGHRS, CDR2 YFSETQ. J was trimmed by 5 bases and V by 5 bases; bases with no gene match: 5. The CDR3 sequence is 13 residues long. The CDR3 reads CASRMDRGDEQYF. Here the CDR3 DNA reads TGCGCCAGCAGAATGGACAGGGGCGACGAGCAGTACTTC.

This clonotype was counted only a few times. The CDR3 DNA is TGCGCCAGCAGCTTTGTAAGGGGGATGTCTAGCACAGATACGCAGTATTTT. Translated: CASSFVRGMSSTDTQYF. This chain joins TRBV5-1 and TRBJ2-3; perhaps TRBD1 as D (6 bases). V was trimmed by 2 bases and J by 0 bases, leaving 16 bases between them. This CDR3 comprises 17 residues. Looked up from germline, CDR1 is SGHRS and CDR2 is YFSETQ.

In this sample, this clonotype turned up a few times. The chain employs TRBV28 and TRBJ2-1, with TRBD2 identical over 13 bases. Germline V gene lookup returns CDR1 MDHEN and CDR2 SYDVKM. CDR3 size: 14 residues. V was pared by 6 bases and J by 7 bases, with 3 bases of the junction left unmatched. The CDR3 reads CASRVGLAGNEQFF. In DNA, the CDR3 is TGTGCCAGCAGGGTGGGACTAGCGGGAAATGAGCAGTTCTTC.